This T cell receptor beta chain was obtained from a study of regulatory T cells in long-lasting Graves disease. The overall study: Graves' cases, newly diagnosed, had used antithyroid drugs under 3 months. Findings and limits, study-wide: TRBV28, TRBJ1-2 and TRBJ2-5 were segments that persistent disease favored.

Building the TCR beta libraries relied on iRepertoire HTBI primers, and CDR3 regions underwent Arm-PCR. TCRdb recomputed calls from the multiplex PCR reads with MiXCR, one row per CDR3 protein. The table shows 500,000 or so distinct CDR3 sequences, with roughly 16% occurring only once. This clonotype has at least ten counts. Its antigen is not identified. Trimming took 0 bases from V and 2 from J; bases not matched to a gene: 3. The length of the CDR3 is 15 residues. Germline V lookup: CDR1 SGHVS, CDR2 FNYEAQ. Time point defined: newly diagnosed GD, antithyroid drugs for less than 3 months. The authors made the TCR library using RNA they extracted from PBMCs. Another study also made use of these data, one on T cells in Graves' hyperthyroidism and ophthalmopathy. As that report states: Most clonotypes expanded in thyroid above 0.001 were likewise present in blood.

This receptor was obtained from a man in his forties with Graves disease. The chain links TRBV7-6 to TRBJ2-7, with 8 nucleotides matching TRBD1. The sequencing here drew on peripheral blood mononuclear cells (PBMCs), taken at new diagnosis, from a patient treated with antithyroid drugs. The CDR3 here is CASSLATGAPYEQYF. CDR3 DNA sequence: TGTGCCAGCAGCTTAGCGACAGGGGCCCCCTACGAGCAGTACTTC.